This T cell receptor beta chain was captured by sequencing in a study of blood T cells in healthy people across ages. The use of a sample-barcoded 5' primer and a J-beta primer mix characterized a second PCR of roughly 7 to 11 cycles. Each CDR3 protein gets one entry after TCRdb re-called the 5' RACE reads with MiXCR. The sample lists roughly 680,000 distinct CDR3 sequences, approximately 49% seen once, with about 32% in the top ten. The germline V gene encodes CDR1 MNHEY and CDR2 SVGAGI. The CDR3 sequence is 14 residues long. The sequence came from a woman between 55 and 75 years old in good health. This rearrangement joins TRBV6-5 to TRBJ2-5; TRBD2 aligns across 13 bases. The tail of the sequence fits TRBJ2-7 better, so the J call may be wrong. Sequenced: blood. CDR3 sequence: CASSGLAGEYEQYF. The CDR3 DNA reads as TGTGCCAGCAGTGGACTAGCGGGAGAGTACGAGCAGTACTTC.